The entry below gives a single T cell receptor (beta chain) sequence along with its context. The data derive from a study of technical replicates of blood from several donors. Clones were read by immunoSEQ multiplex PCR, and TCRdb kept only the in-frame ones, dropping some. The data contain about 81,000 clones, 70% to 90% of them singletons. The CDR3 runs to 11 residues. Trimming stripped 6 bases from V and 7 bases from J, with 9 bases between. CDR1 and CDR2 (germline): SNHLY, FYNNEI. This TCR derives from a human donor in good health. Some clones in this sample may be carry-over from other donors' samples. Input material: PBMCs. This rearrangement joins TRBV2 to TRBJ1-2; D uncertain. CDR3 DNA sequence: TGTGCCAGCAGCCCCTTTAGTGGCTACACCTTC. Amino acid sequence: CASSPFSGYTF. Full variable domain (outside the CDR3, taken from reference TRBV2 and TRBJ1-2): EPEVTQTPSHQVTQMGQEVILRCVPISNHLYFYWYRQILGQKVEFLVSFYNNEISEKSEIFDDQFSVERPDGSNFTLKIRSTKLEDSAMYFCASSPFSGYTFGSGTRLTVV.